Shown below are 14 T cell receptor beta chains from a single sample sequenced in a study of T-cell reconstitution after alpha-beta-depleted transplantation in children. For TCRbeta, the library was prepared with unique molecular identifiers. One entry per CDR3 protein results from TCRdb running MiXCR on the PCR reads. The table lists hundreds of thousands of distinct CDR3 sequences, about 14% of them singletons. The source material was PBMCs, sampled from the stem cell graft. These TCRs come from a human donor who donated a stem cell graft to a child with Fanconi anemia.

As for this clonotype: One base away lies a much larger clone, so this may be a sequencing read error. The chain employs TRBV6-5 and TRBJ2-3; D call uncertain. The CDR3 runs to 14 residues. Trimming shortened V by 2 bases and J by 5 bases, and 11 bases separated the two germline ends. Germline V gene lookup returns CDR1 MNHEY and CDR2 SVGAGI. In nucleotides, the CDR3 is TGTGCCAGCAGTTACGGGAACCCGCGAGATACGCAGTATTTT. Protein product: CASSYGNPRDTQYF.

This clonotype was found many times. The chain's CDR3 is CASSFRQTEAFF. The CDR3 region has the DNA TGTGCCAGCAGTTTCAGGCAGACTGAAGCTTTCTTT. The genes are TRBV12-3 or TRBV12-4 and TRBJ1-1; D not resolved. CDR3 length equals 12 residues. V was clipped by 3 bases and J by 5 bases, with 7 bases between them.

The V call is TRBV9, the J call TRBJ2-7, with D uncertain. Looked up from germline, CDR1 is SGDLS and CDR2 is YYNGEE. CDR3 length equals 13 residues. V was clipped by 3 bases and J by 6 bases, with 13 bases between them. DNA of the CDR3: TGTGCCAGCAGCGGATACGCCGGCTCCGAGCAGTACTTC. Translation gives CASSGYAGSEQYF.

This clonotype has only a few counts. As DNA, the CDR3 is TGTGCCAGCAGCCAGGGGACAGGGAGGTACCAGCCCCAGCATTTT. Its translation is CASSQGTGRYQPQHF. This sequence joins TRBV11-2 and TRBJ1-5; 9 bases agree with TRBD1. The CDR3 has 15 amino acids. Germline CDR1 is SGHAT and CDR2 is FQNNGV. The J segment lost 7 bases and the V segment lost 5 bases, leaving 9 bases of the junction unmatched.

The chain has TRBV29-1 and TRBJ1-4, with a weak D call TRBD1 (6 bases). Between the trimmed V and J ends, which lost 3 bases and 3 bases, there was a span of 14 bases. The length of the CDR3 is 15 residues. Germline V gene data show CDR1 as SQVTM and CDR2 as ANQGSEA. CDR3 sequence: CSVEGWGPSNEKLFF. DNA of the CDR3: TGCAGCGTTGAGGGTTGGGGGCCCTCTAATGAAAAACTGTTTTTT.

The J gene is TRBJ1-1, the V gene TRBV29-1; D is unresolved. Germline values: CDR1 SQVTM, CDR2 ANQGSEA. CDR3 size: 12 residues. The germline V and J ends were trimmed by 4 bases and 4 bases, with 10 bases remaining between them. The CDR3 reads CSVARAGTEAFF. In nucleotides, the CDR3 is TGCAGCGTTGCTCGGGCGGGCACTGAAGCTTTCTTT.

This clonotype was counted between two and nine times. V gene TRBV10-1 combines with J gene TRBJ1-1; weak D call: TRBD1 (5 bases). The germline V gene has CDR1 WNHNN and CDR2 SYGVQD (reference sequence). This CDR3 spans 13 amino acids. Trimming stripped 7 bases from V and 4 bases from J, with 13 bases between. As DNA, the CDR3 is TGCGCCAGCACACACCCCGGGACCACTGAAGCTTTCTTT. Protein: CASTHPGTTEAFF.

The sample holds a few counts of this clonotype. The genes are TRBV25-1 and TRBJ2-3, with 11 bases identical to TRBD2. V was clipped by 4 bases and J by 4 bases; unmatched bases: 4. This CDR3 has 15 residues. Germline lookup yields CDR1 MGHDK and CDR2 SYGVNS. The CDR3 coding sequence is TGTGCCAGCAGTGGAACTAGCGGGGGCGCAGATACGCAGTATTTT. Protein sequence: CASSGTSGGADTQYF. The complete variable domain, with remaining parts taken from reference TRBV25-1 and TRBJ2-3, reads EADIYQTPRYLVIGTGKKITLECSQTMGHDKMYWYQQDPGMELHLIHYSYGVNSTEKGDLSSESTVSRIRTEHFPLTLESARPSHTSQYLCASSGTSGGADTQYFGPGTRLTVL.

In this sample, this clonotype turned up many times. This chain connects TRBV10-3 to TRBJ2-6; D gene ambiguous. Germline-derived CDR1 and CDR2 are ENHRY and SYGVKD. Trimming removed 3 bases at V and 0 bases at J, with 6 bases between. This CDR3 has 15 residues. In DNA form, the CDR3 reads TGTGCCATCAGTGAACTGGGCTCTGGGGCCAACGTCCTGACTTTC. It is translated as CAISELGSGANVLTF.

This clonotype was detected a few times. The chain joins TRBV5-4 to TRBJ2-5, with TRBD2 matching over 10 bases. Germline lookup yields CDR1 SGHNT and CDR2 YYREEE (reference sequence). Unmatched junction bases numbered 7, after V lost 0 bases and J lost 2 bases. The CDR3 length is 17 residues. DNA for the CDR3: TGTGCCAGCAGCTTGGGGGGGACTAGCGTGTTGCAAGAGACCCAGTACTTC. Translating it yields CASSLGGTSVLQETQYF.

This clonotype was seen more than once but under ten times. DNA for the CDR3: TGTGCCAGCAAATCGGATAGATTCACTGAAGCTTTCTTT. Translating gives CASKSDRFTEAFF. V usage is TRBV2 and J usage is TRBJ1-1; D is unclear. The germline V gene has CDR1 SNHLY and CDR2 FYNNEI. The CDR3 spans 13 residues. Trimming stripped 7 bases from V and 4 bases from J, with 13 bases between.

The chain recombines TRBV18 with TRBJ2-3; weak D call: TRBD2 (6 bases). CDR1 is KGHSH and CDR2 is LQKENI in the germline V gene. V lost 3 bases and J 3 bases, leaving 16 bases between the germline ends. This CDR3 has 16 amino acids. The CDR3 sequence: CASSPTFGGSTDTQYF. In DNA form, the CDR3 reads TGTGCCAGCTCACCGACCTTCGGGGGTAGTACAGATACGCAGTATTTT.

The CDR3 nucleotides read TGCAGTGTCGCAGGTTCGGCTAGCGGGGGCCGCTACAATGAGCAGTTCTTC. Protein product: CSVAGSASGGRYNEQFF. The genes are TRBV20-1 and TRBJ2-1, with 10 bases lining up with TRBD2. Per germline, CDR1 DFQATT and CDR2 SNEGSKA (reference sequence). V dropped 7 bases and J dropped 3; count of bases not matched to a gene: 15. The CDR3 covers 17 residues.

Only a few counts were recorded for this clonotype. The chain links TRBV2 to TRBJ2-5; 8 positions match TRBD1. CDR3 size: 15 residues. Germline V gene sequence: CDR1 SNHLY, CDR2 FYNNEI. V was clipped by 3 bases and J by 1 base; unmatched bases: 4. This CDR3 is CASSERTGRQETQYF. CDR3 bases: TGTGCCAGCAGTGAGAGGACAGGGCGCCAAGAGACCCAGTACTTC.